A selection of T cell receptor beta chains follows, all from one sample in a study of blood T cell repertoires in COVID-19. Assay used: immunoSEQ multiplex PCR; TCRdb lists only in-frame clones, some missing. The data contain under 250,000 clones, 82% of them singletons. The source material was peripheral blood. The receptors come from a woman aged 80 or over with acute or convalescent COVID-19. Each CDR3 is given with its conserved first and last residue. The size of a clone is reported for some rows only, either as once, few or many, or as a class for expanded clones.

j_gene: TRBJ1-1
abundance: -
v_gene: TRBV10-3
CDR3aa: CAVQGDGTEAFF

j_gene: TRBJ2-2
abundance: -
v_gene: TRBV28
CDR3aa: CASSLGGWNTGELFF

j_gene: TRBJ1-1
abundance: few
v_gene: TRBV19
CDR3aa: CASSIDSYYTEAFF

j_gene: TRBJ2-2
abundance: -
v_gene: TRBV7-3
CDR3aa: CASSLTTGANTGELFF

j_gene: TRBJ2-5
abundance: -
v_gene: TRBV28
CDR3aa: CASSPGGFETQYF

j_gene: TRBJ2-5
abundance: -
v_gene: TRBV5-6
CDR3aa: CASSFKGAEETQYF

j_gene: TRBJ1-3
abundance: -
v_gene: TRBV11-2
CDR3aa: CASSLVFGDRLPGNTIYF

j_gene: TRBJ1-2
abundance: -
v_gene: TRBV4-3
CDR3aa: CASSQDNAAGQYGYTF

j_gene: TRBJ2-2
abundance: -
v_gene: TRBV19
CDR3aa: CASSLQGARTGELFF

j_gene: TRBJ1-1
abundance: -
v_gene: TRBV7-2
CDR3aa: CASSFRGRNTEAFF

j_gene: TRBJ1-3
abundance: -
v_gene: TRBV28
CDR3aa: CASRRSSGNTIYF

j_gene: TRBJ2-2
abundance: -
v_gene: TRBV11-1
CDR3aa: CASSFGTMIAGELFF

j_gene: TRBJ2-7
abundance: -
v_gene: TRBV9
CDR3aa: CASSVVEGYEQYF

j_gene: TRBJ2-4
abundance: -
v_gene: TRBV5-6
CDR3aa: CASSLEQGGNIQYF

j_gene: TRBJ1-1
abundance: -
v_gene: TRBV29-1
CDR3aa: CSVLGQGVTEAFF

j_gene: TRBJ1-3
abundance: -
v_gene: TRBV28
CDR3aa: CASSSTGTGNTIYF

j_gene: TRBJ1-1
abundance: -
v_gene: TRBV7-3
CDR3aa: CASSPRTGRNTEAFF

j_gene: TRBJ2-5
abundance: -
v_gene: TRBV19
CDR3aa: CASSSYWETQYF

j_gene: TRBJ1-5
abundance: -
v_gene: TRBV5-8
CDR3aa: CASSLEGARNQPQHF

j_gene: TRBJ2-7
abundance: -
v_gene: TRBV5-1
CDR3aa: CASSLGGQLEQYF

j_gene: TRBJ1-2
abundance: once
v_gene: TRBV6-6
CDR3aa: CASSVRGTNGGYTF

j_gene: TRBJ1-6
abundance: -
v_gene: TRBV6-6
CDR3aa: CASSPNRAISPLHF

j_gene: TRBJ2-1
abundance: -
v_gene: TRBV7-2
CDR3aa: CASSFTGANYNEQFF

j_gene: TRBJ1-6
abundance: -
v_gene: TRBV6-6
CDR3aa: CASNRGGGNSPLHF

j_gene: TRBJ1-4
abundance: few
v_gene: TRBV7-9
CDR3aa: CASSLERVNEKLFF

j_gene: TRBJ1-2
abundance: -
v_gene: TRBV7-9
CDR3aa: CASSLTNDITANYGYTF

j_gene: TRBJ2-2
abundance: -
v_gene: TRBV18
CDR3aa: CASSPLGGQPGELFF

j_gene: TRBJ2-4
abundance: -
v_gene: TRBV19
CDR3aa: CASSMAPLYDIQYF

j_gene: TRBJ2-2
abundance: -
v_gene: TRBV14
CDR3aa: CASSLLRTADTGELFF

j_gene: TRBJ1-2
abundance: few
v_gene: TRBV3-1/TRBV3-2
CDR3aa: CASSPGARGGYTF

j_gene: TRBJ1-2
abundance: once
v_gene: TRBV2
CDR3aa: CASSETRQGAEGYTF

j_gene: TRBJ1-1
abundance: -
v_gene: TRBV12-3/TRBV12-4
CDR3aa: CASSWGRMSLAFF